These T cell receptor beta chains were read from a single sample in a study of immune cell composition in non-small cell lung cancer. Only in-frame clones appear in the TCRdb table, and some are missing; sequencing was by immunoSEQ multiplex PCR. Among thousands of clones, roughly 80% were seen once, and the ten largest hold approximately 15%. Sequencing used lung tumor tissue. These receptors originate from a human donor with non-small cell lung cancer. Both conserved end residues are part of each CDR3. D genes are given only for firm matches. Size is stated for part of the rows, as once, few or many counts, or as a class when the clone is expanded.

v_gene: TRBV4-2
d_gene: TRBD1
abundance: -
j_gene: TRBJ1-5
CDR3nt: TGTGCCAGCAGCCAAGGACTTTTTGGACAGGGGGCAAATCAGCCCCAGCATTTT
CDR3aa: CASSQGLFGQGANQPQHF

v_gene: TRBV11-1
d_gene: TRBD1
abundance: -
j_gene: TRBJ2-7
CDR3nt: TGTGCCAGCAGCTTACCGGGACAGGTGAACGGGCAGTACTTC
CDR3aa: CASSLPGQVNGQYF

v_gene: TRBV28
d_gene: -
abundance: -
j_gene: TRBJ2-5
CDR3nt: TGTGCCAGCAGTTTACACAACAGGGCCCAGTACTTC
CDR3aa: CASSLHNRAQYF

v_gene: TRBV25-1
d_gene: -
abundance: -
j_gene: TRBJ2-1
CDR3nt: TGTGCCAGCAGTTTCCGGACTTGGAAGGGCGGGAATGAGCAGTTCTTC
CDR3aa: CASSFRTWKGGNEQFF

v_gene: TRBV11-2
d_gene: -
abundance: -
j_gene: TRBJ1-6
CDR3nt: TGTGCCAGCAGCATTGGAGTGTCCAATTCACCCCTCCACTTT
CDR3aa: CASSIGVSNSPLHF

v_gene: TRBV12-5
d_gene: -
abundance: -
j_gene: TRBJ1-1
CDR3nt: TGTGCTAGTGGTTTGGGGACAGTTGGGAACACTGAAGCTTTCTTT
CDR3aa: CASGLGTVGNTEAFF

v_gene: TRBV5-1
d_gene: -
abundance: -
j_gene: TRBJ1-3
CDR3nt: TGCGCCAGCAGCTTGGATTACTCTGGAAACACCATATATTTT
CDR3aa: CASSLDYSGNTIYF

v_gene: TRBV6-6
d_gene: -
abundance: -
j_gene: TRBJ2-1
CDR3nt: TGTGCCAGCAGCGGAGGGAGAGGGTCCTACAATGAGCAGTTCTTC
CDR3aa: CASSGGRGSYNEQFF

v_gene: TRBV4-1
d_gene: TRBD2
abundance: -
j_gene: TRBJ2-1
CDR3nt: TGCGCCAGCAGCCAAGGAACTAGCGGGGCTTACAATGAGCAGTTCTTC
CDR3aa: CASSQGTSGAYNEQFF

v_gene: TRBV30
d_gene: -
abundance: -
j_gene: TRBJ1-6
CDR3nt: TGTGCCTGGGAGGCCGAGGCGCGGGGACCCCTCCACTTT
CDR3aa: CAWEAEARGPLHF

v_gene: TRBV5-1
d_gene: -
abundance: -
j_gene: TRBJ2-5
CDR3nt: TGCGCCAGCAGCTTTGAACCAGGGGCCGAGACCCAGTACTTC
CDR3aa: CASSFEPGAETQYF

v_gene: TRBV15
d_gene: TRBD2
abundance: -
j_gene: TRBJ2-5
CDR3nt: TGTGCCACCAGCGTGGCTCCTCCGGGACTAGCGGGAGAAGAGACCCAGTACTTC
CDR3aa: CATSVAPPGLAGEETQYF

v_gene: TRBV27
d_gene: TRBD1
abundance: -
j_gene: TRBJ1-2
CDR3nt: TGTGCCAGCAGTTATAGAGGGGGCTTCTATGGCTACACCTTC
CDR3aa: CASSYRGGFYGYTF

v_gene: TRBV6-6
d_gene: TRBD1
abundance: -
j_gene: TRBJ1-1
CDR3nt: TGTGCCAGCAGTTACTCCCAGGGGGCCAACACTGAAGCTTTCTTT
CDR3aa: CASSYSQGANTEAFF

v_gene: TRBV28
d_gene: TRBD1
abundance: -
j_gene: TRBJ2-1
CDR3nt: TGTGCCAGCAGTTTATCAGGACAGGGGAATTACAATGAGCAGTTCTTC
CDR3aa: CASSLSGQGNYNEQFF

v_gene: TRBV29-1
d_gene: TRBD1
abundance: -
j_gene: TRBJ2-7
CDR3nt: TGCAGCGCCGGGACAGGGGTGGACGAGCAGTACTTC
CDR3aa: CSAGTGVDEQYF

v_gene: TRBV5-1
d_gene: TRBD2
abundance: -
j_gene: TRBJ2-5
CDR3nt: TGCGCCAGCAGCTTGGGACTAGCGGCCTCCAGGAGGGCAGAGACCCAGTACTTC
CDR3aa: CASSLGLAASRRAETQYF

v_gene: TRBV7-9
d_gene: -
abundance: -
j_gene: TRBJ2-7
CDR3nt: TGTGCCAGCAGTCCAGGGTTCTACGAGCAGTACTTC
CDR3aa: CASSPGFYEQYF

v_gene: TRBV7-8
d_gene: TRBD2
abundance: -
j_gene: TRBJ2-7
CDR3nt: TGTGCCAGCAGCTTAGCGACTAGCGGAACCTACGAGCAGTACTTC
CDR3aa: CASSLATSGTYEQYF

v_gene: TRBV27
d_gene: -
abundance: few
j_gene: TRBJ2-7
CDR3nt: TGTGCCAGCAGGGACAGTTCCTACGAGCAGTACTTC
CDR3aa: CASRDSSYEQYF

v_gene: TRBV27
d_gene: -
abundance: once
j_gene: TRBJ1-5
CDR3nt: TGTGCCAGCAGTCTCTCAGGAGGTAGCAATCAGCCCCAGCATTTT
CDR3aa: CASSLSGGSNQPQHF

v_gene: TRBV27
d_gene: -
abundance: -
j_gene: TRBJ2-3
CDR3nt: TGTGCCAGCAGACGGTGGGAGAGGAGCACAGATACGCAGTATTTT
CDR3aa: CASRRWERSTDTQYF

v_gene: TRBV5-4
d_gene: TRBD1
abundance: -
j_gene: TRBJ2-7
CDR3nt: TGTGCCAGCAGCTCGAAACAGGGGGCGAGGGAGCAGTACTTC
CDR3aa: CASSSKQGAREQYF

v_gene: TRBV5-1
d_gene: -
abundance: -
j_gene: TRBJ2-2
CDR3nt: TGCGCCAGCAGATGGGGCGCCGACACCGGGGAGCTGTTTTTT
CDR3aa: CASRWGADTGELFF

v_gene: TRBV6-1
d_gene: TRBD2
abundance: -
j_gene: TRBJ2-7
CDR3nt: TGTGCCAGCAGTGAATTAAGGACTAGCGGGAGGGCGAACGAGCAGTACTTC
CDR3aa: CASSELRTSGRANEQYF

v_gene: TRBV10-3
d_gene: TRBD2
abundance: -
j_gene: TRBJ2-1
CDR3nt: TGTGCCATCAGGGGAGCCGTAGCGGGAGAGGATTACAATGAGCAGTTCTTC
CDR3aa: CAIRGAVAGEDYNEQFF

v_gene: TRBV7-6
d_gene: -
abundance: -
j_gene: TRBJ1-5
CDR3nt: TGTGCCAGCAGCTTAATAGCTGATAGCAATCAGCCCCAGCATTTT
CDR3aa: CASSLIADSNQPQHF

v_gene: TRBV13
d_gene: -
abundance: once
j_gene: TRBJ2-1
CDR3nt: TGTGCCAGCAGAAGAAATAGAGGGGAGCAGTTCTTC
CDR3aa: CASRRNRGEQFF

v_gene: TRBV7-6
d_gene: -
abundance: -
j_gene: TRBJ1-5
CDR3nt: TGTGCCAGCAGCTTAGCGGAGGGGTCCCAGCCCCAGCATTTT
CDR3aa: CASSLAEGSQPQHF

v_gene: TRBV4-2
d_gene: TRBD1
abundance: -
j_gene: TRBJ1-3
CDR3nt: TGTGCCAGCAGCCAAGAGACAGGGGGCTCTGGAAACACCATATATTTT
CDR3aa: CASSQETGGSGNTIYF

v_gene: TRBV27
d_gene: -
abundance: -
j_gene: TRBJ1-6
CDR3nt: TGTGCCAGCAGTTTACTCAGGGGACGCTTCCTTGCATCACCCCTCCACTTT
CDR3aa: CASSLLRGRFLASPLHF

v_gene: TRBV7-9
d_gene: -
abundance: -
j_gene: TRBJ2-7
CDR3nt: TGTGCCAGCAGCATACTAGCCTCCTACGAGCAGTACTTC
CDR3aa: CASSILASYEQYF

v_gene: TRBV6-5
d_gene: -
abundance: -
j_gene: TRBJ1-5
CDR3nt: TGTGCCAGCAGTTCCGGGTATAGCAATCAGCCCCAGCATTTT
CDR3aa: CASSSGYSNQPQHF

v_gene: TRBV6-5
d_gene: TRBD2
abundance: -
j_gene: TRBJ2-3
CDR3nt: TGTGCCAGCTCCTATAGCGGGAAGTACACAGATACGCAGTATTTT
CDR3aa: CASSYSGKYTDTQYF

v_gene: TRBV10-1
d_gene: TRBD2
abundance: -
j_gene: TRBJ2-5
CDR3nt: TGCGCCAGCAGTGAAGGACTAGCGGGAGAGACCCAGTACTTC
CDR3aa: CASSEGLAGETQYF

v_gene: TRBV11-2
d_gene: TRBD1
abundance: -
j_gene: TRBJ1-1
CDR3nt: TGTGCCAGCCAAAGGGGGACAGGGACGCGAATTACTGAAGCTTTCTTT
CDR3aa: CASQRGTGTRITEAFF

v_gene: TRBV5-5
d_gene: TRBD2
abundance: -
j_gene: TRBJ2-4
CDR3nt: TGTGCCAGCAGCTGGGCGGGGGTATTTGGGACCAAAAACATTCAGTACTTC
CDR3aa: CASSWAGVFGTKNIQYF

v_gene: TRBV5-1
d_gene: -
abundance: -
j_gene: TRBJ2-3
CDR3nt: TGCGCCAGCAGCTTGGAGGAGGGACAGTTATTAAGCACAGATACGCAGTATTTT
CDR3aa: CASSLEEGQLLSTDTQYF

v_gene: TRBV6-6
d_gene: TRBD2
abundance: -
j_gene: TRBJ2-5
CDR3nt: TGTGCCAGCAGAATAAGGACTAGCGGGGGGCAAGAGACCCAGTACTTC
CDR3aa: CASRIRTSGGQETQYF

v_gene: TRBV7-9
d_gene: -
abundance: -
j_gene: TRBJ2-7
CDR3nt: TGTGCCAGCAGCTTAGGGGGGACAGAGCAGTACTTC
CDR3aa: CASSLGGTEQYF

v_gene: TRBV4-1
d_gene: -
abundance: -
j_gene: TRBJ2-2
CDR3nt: TGCGCCAGCAGCCAAGTCTCTTATACGGGGGCCGGGGAGCTGTTTTTT
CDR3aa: CASSQVSYTGAGELFF

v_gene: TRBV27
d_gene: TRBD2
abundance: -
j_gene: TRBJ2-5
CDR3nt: TGTGCCAGCAGTTTCTTTATTAAGGTAGCGGGCACCCAAGAGACCCAGTACTTC
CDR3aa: CASSFFIKVAGTQETQYF

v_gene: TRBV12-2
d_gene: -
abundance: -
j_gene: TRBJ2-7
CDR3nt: TGTGCAAGTCGCTTAGCCATGACAAGACTAGCGGGAGAGACTGAGACCTACGAGCAGTACTTC
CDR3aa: CASRLAMTRLAGETETYEQYF

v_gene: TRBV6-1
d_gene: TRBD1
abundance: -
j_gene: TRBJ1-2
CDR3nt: TGTGCCAGCAGTGCACAGGGGGGAGATGGCTACACCTTC
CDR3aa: CASSAQGGDGYTF

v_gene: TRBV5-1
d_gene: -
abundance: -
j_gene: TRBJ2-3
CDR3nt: TGCGCCAGCAGCCCCGAGGCGACTACTAGCACAGATACGCAGTATTTT
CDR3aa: CASSPEATTSTDTQYF

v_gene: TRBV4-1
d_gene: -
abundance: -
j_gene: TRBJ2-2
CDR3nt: TGCGCCAGCGCCTATCAGGAGGCCGGCACCGGGGAGCTGTTTTTT
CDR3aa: CASAYQEAGTGELFF

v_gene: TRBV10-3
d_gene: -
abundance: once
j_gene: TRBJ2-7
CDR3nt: TGTGCCATCAGTGAGTCCAGGGTCTACTACGAGCAGTACTTC
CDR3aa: CAISESRVYYEQYF

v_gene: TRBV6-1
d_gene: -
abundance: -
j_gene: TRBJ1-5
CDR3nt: TGTGCCAGCAGTGGGGCAGGGGTCCTCCTTAGCAATCAGCCCCAGCATTTT
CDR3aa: CASSGAGVLLSNQPQHF

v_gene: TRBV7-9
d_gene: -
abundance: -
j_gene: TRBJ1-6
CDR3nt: TGTGCCAGCAGCTCCTTCGGGGGGGTGTTTAATTCACCCCTCCACTTT
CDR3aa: CASSSFGGVFNSPLHF

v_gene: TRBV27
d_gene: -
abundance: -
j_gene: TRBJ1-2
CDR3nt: TGTGCCAGCAGTTTATCACAATCCTATGGCTACACCTTC
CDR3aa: CASSLSQSYGYTF

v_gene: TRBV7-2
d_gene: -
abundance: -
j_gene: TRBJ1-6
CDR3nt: TGTGCCAGCAGCTTAGCGGGAACGGACAGATCTTTCTCCTATAATTCACCCCTCCACTTT
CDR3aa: CASSLAGTDRSFSYNSPLHF

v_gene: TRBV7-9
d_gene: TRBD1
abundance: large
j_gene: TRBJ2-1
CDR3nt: TGTGCCAGCAGCGCAACTACCGGGACAGGTTACAATGAGCAGTTCTTC
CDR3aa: CASSATTGTGYNEQFF

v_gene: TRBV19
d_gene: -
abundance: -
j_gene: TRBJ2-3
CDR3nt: TGTGCCAGTAGTCCTCACAGGGTGGATACGCAGTATTTT
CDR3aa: CASSPHRVDTQYF

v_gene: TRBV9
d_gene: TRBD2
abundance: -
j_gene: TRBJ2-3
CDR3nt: TGTGCCAGCAGCGGGGGGGGGTCCAGAGGGGCGGATACGCAGTATTTT
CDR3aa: CASSGGGSRGADTQYF